Below, 11 T cell receptor beta chains from the same sample are listed, as sequenced in a study of technical replicates of blood from a few donors. Clones were sequenced by immunoSEQ multiplex PCR, and TCRdb holds only the in-frame ones, with some missing. The sample lists more than 90,000 clones; approximately 96% were seen once. Specimen: T cells isolated from PBMCs. The receptors come from a human donor in good health.

The V gene is TRBV29-1, the J gene TRBJ2-1, with TRBD2 matching 9 bases. Germline lookup yields CDR1 SQVTM and CDR2 ANQGSEA. This CDR3 region has 16 residues. V shed 3 bases and J 4 bases; nucleotides not matched to a gene: 10. The CDR3 loop reads CSVELAGTSNYNEQFF. The CDR3 nucleotides are TGCAGCGTTGAGCTGGCCGGGACTAGCAATTACAATGAGCAGTTCTTC.

The V and J genes are TRBV14 and TRBJ1-1; D perhaps matches TRBD1 (6 bases). V was cut by 4 bases and J by 4 bases, with 13 bases left in between. The CDR3 length is 14 residues. Germline V gives CDR1 SGHDN, CDR2 FVKESK. CDR3: CASSPQGGGTEAFF. CDR3 nucleotides: TGTGCCAGCAGCCCTCAGGGAGGGGGCACTGAAGCTTTCTTT.

V and J are TRBV4-1 and TRBJ2-5; 8 nucleotides line up with TRBD1. J lost 5 bases, V lost 0 bases, and 11 bases had no gene match. The CDR3 covers 17 residues. Germline-derived CDR1 and CDR2 are MGHRA and YSYEKL. CDR3 sequence (DNA): TGCGCCAGCAGCCAAGATCATCTTAGGACAGGGAGGGAGACCCAGTACTTC. Its protein is CASSQDHLRTGRETQYF.

The rearrangement joins TRBV4-1 to TRBJ2-1, with D possibly being TRBD1 (6 bases). The CDR3 totals 14 residues. V was shortened by 4 bases and J by 3 bases, with 10 bases between the two germline ends. Germline lookup yields CDR1 MGHRA and CDR2 YSYEKL. The CDR3 region has the DNA TGCGCCAGCAGCCTAGGACAGCTCTACAATGAGCAGTTCTTC. This sequence encodes CASSLGQLYNEQFF.

V and J are TRBV6-5 and TRBJ2-1, with 10 nucleotides matching TRBD1. Germline-derived CDR1 and CDR2 are MNHEY and SVGAGI. The CDR3 has 16 amino acids. Unmatched junction bases numbered 3, after V lost 0 bases and J lost 4 bases. The CDR3 reads CASSYSDRGAYNEQFF. CDR3 coding DNA: TGTGCCAGCAGTTACTCGGACAGGGGGGCGTACAATGAGCAGTTCTTC.

This chain joins TRBV9 and TRBJ2-4, with a weak D call TRBD2 (5 bases). CDR1 and CDR2 from the germline V gene are SGDLS and YYNGEE. The germline V and J ends were trimmed by 0 bases and 3 bases, with 13 bases remaining between them. The CDR3 contains 16 residues. The CDR3 DNA sequence: TGTGCCAGCAGCGTAGAAGGGAGAAATGGCAAAAACATTCAGTACTTC. This codes for CASSVEGRNGKNIQYF. Complete variable domain (other parts from reference TRBV9 and TRBJ2-4): DSGVTQTPKHLITATGQRVTLRCSPRSGDLSVYWYQQSLDQGLQFLIQYYNGEERAKGNILERFSAQQFPDLHSELNLSSLELGDSALYFCASSVEGRNGKNIQYFGAGTRLSVL.

J is TRBJ1-3 and V is TRBV7-3; D is uncertain. With 6 bases removed from V and 4 bases from J, the gap between germline ends came to 13 bases. CDR3 size: 14 residues. CDR1 and CDR2 from the germline V gene are SGHTA and FQGTGA. CDR3 DNA sequence: TGTGCCAGCAGAACCAGCGCCGGCGGAAACACCATATATTTT. Its protein product is CASRTSAGGNTIYF.

The chain has TRBV6-5 and TRBJ2-2; 11 bases are a match to TRBD2. Germline V CDR1 and CDR2: MNHEY, SVGAGI. The CDR3 has 16 amino acids. With V trimmed by 3 bases and J by 1 base, 1 base remained unmatched. CDR3 DNA: TGTGCCAGCAGTTATAGCGGGAGGGGGAACACCGGGGAGCTGTTTTTT. As protein: CASSYSGRGNTGELFF.

The chain joins TRBV4-1 to TRBJ2-2; 9 positions match TRBD2. Losses at the gene ends were 3 bases for V and 2 bases for J; bases not matched to a gene: 10. The germline V gene has CDR1 MGHRA and CDR2 YSYEKL. This CDR3 region has 18 residues. The CDR3 protein is CASSHLRTGTSNTGELFF. The CDR3 nucleotides read TGCGCCAGCAGCCACCTTCGCACGGGGACTAGCAACACCGGGGAGCTGTTTTTT.

The chain combines TRBV5-4 with TRBJ2-2; maybe TRBD2 (7 bases). The ends were cut back, 4 bases at V and 4 bases at J, with 17 bases in the middle. This CDR3 has 16 amino acids. CDR1 is SGHNT, CDR2 YYREEE, per germline (reference sequence). Here the CDR3 reads CASSASRGGVTGELFF. The CDR3 DNA reads TGTGCCAGCAGCGCATCTCGCGGGGGCGTCACCGGGGAGCTGTTTTTT.

J is TRBJ2-7 and V is TRBV7-9; a weak D match, TRBD1 (5 bases). The CDR3 length is 13 residues. V was pared by 3 bases and J by 4 bases, with 10 bases between. Germline V CDR1 and CDR2: SEHNR, FQNEAQ (reference sequence). This CDR3 is CASSFSGLYEQYF. The DNA for the CDR3 is TGTGCCAGCAGCTTCTCAGGGTTGTACGAGCAGTACTTC.